These 21 T cell receptor beta chains were sequenced from one sample in a study of cytomegalovirus exposure and HLA in healthy donors. Repertoires were generated with immunoSEQ multiplex PCR, while TCRdb's copy carries only in-frame clones and drops some. The sample yields 190,000 or so clones, 75% to 85% seen once. Sequencing input: PBMCs. The receptors stem from a woman in her 30s in good health and CMV-seropositive.

The chain carries TRBV9 and TRBJ2-1, with TRBD2 matching 8 bases. The CDR3 runs to 17 residues. Germline CDR1 SGDLS, CDR2 YYNGEE. J lost 4 bases, V lost 0 bases, and 9 bases had no gene match. CDR3 residues: CASSVGTSAGAYNEQFF. CDR3 sequence (DNA): TGTGCCAGCAGCGTAGGCACTTCAGCGGGGGCATACAATGAGCAGTTCTTC.

This clone has only a few counts. This chain uses TRBV2 with TRBJ2-7; D unclear. Deletions cut 6 bases from V and 3 bases from J, with 9 bases between. Germline V lookup: CDR1 SNHLY, CDR2 FYNNEI. The CDR3 runs 12 residues. The DNA of the CDR3 is TGTGCCAGCAGGGGCCTCGACTACGAGCAGTACTTC. Protein: CASRGLDYEQYF.

This clone appeared once. This chain uses TRBV7-8 with TRBJ2-1; D possibly corresponds to TRBD1 (6 bases). The germline V gene encodes CDR1 SGHVS and CDR2 FQNEAQ. The CDR3 extends over 13 amino acids. V was clipped by 1 base and J by 9 bases, with 10 bases between them. CDR3 sequence (DNA): TGTGCCAGCAGCTTAGTACGAGGGGGTGAGCAGTTCTTC. Translating gives CASSLVRGGEQFF. The full variable domain, with the rest looked up from reference TRBV7-8 and TRBJ2-1, is GAGVSQSPRYKVAKRGQDVALRCDPISGHVSLFWYQQALGQGPEFLTYFQNEAQLDKSGLPSDRFFAERPEGSVSTLKIQRTQQEDSAVYLCASSLVRGGEQFFGPGTRLTVL.

This clone was detected a few times. The J gene is TRBJ2-7, the V gene TRBV28; 8 bases fit TRBD2. Germline trimming cut 5 bases from V and 1 base from J; bases unmatched to any gene: 1. The V gene's germline CDR1 is MDHEN and CDR2 SYDVKM. The CDR3 totals 13 residues. The CDR3 reads CASSGTRSYEQYF. The CDR3 nucleotides are TGTGCCAGCAGTGGGACTAGATCCTACGAGCAGTACTTC.

The V gene is TRBV5-6, the J gene TRBJ2-7; D not certain. This CDR3 spans 12 amino acids. Germline CDR1 reads SGHDT; CDR2 reads YYEEEE. V was pared by 0 bases and J by 6 bases, with 7 bases between. CDR3 in DNA: TGTGCCAGCAGCTTGGTAGAAGTCGAGCAGTACTTC. It is translated as CASSLVEVEQYF.

The V gene is TRBV14, the J gene TRBJ1-1; possible D gene TRBD1, 5 bases. The germline CDR1 and CDR2 sequences are SGHDN and FVKESK. The CDR3 covers 15 residues. Trimming removed 3 bases from V and 0 bases from J, with 11 bases in between. In DNA form, the CDR3 reads TGTGCCAGCAGCCAGGGGCTTTTGATGAACACTGAAGCTTTCTTT. Residues: CASSQGLLMNTEAFF.

V gene TRBV5-5 combines with J gene TRBJ2-5; 8 nucleotides line up with TRBD1. In germline, CDR1 is SGHKS, CDR2 YYEKEE (reference sequence). V shed 4 bases and J 5 bases; nucleotides not matched to a gene: 7. The CDR3 is 14 amino acids. The CDR3 reads CASSAGTGGETQYF. The CDR3 DNA follows: TGTGCCAGCAGCGCGGGGACAGGCGGTGAGACCCAGTACTTC.

This clone was detected a few times. V and J are TRBV2 and TRBJ1-2, with D hard to call. This CDR3 is 14 amino acids long. V was pared by 4 bases and J by 0 bases, with 9 bases between. CDR1 is SNHLY and CDR2 is FYNNEI in the germline V gene. Written as DNA, the CDR3 is TGTGCCAGCAGTGCCTACCGAGCTAACTATGGCTACACCTTC. Its translation is CASSAYRANYGYTF.

This chain links TRBV19 with TRBJ1-2; TRBD1 is a possible D gene (5 bases). Germline lookup yields CDR1 LNHDA and CDR2 SQIVND (reference sequence). Trimming stripped 5 bases from V and 1 base from J, with 11 bases between. This CDR3 contains 14 residues. In nucleotides, the CDR3 is TGTGCCAGTAGTTCTGGGACTCTTAACTATGGCTACACCTTC. Translation gives CASSSGTLNYGYTF.

J is TRBJ2-2 and V is TRBV7-3; 7 bases are shared with TRBD1. There are 15 residues in the CDR3. Germline trimming cut 6 bases from V and 2 bases from J; bases unmatched to any gene: 6. CDR1 and CDR2 from the germline V gene are SGHTA and FQGTGA. The CDR3: CASRLTGANTGELFF. CDR3 nucleotides: TGTGCCAGCAGACTCACAGGGGCCAACACCGGGGAGCTGTTTTTT.

The genes are TRBV30 and TRBJ2-7, with D maybe TRBD1 (6 bases). Trimming took 5 bases from V and 3 from J, leaving 11 bases between them. Germline CDR1 GTSNPN, CDR2 SVGIG (reference sequence). This CDR3 region has 12 residues. The chain's CDR3 is CAWGKGVYEQYF. For the CDR3, the DNA is TGTGCCTGGGGGAAGGGGGTCTACGAGCAGTACTTC.

This chain connects TRBV10-2 to TRBJ2-1; 8 bases map to TRBD2. V shed 5 bases and J 9 bases; nucleotides not matched to a gene: 12. The CDR3 length is 15 residues. Germline V gene data show CDR1 as WSHSY and CDR2 as SAAADI. The CDR3 bases are TGCGCCAGCAGTCGGGAGGGTTTGACGGACGGTGAGCAGTTCTTC. Translated: CASSREGLTDGEQFF.

V is TRBV28 and J is TRBJ1-5, with TRBD1 matching over 7 bases. V was clipped by 5 bases and J by 2 bases; unmatched bases: 3. Germline V gene data show CDR1 as MDHEN and CDR2 as SYDVKM. The CDR3 is made up of 14 amino acids. The CDR3 nucleotides read TGTGCCAGCAGTACTGGACAGGGCAATCAGCCCCAGCATTTT. This translates into CASSTGQGNQPQHF.

The V and J genes are TRBV9 and TRBJ2-1; maybe TRBD2 (6 bases). Between the trimmed V and J ends, which lost 0 bases and 9 bases, there was a span of 19 bases. CDR3 length: 16 residues. Germline lookup yields CDR1 SGDLS and CDR2 YYNGEE. The CDR3 loop reads CASSVGPTGARGEQFF. CDR3 in DNA: TGTGCCAGCAGCGTAGGTCCGACGGGAGCGCGAGGTGAGCAGTTCTTC.

The chain recombines TRBV4-1 with TRBJ1-2; D gene ambiguous. The CDR3 sequence is 14 residues long. V lost 0 bases and J 6 bases, leaving 11 bases between the germline ends. CDR1 and CDR2 from the germline V gene are MGHRA and YSYEKL. The CDR3: CASSQDPRADGYTF. The CDR3 DNA sequence: TGCGCCAGCAGCCAAGATCCGAGGGCCGATGGCTACACCTTC.

The chain is built from TRBV27 and TRBJ2-7; 9 positions agree with TRBD2. This CDR3 has 14 amino acids. Germline CDR1 is MNHEY and CDR2 is SMNVEV (reference sequence). Unmatched junction bases numbered 6, after V lost 5 bases and J lost 4 bases. CDR3 protein: CASSPSGKGYEQYF. The CDR3 region has the DNA TGTGCCAGCAGTCCTAGCGGGAAGGGATACGAGCAGTACTTC.

The chain links TRBV6-5 to TRBJ2-2; maybe TRBD1 (5 bases). The CDR3 has 12 residues. V lost 6 bases and J lost 5, with 7 bases in between. Germline V gene sequence: CDR1 MNHEY, CDR2 SVGAGI. CDR3 region: CASRSGTGELFF. CDR3 coding DNA: TGTGCCAGCAGGTCAGGGACCGGGGAGCTGTTTTTT.

CDR3 sequence (DNA): TGCAGCGTTGAAGGTCTAGCGGGAGTATACGAGCAGTACTTC. Its translation: CSVEGLAGVYEQYF. The rearrangement uses TRBV29-1 and TRBJ2-7, with 10 bases matching TRBD2. Per germline, CDR1 SQVTM and CDR2 ANQGSEA. V shed 1 base, J shed 4 bases, and the junction held 4 bases outside the gene matches. The length of the CDR3 is 14 residues.

The CDR3 DNA reads as TGCGCCAGCAGCTTGGCGACGTCTAGCGGGAGAGGTGAGCAGTTCTTC. Translating it yields CASSLATSSGRGEQFF. The chain is built from TRBV5-1 and TRBJ2-1; 10 bases agree with TRBD2. J lost 9 bases, V lost 0 bases, and 9 bases had no gene match. Germline V gene sequence: CDR1 SGHRS, CDR2 YFSETQ. This CDR3 is 16 amino acids long.

The V and J genes are TRBV29-1 and TRBJ2-2; D is undetermined. The CDR3 is 12 amino acids. The germline gives CDR1 SQVTM, CDR2 ANQGSEA. The germline V and J ends were trimmed by 6 bases and 0 bases, with 5 bases remaining between them. In DNA, the CDR3 is TGCAGCGTAACAGCGAACACCGGGGAGCTGTTTTTT. It is translated as CSVTANTGELFF.

The CDR3 DNA reads TGCGCCAGCAGCTTGGCGACAGGTCTCGAGCAGTACTTC. Encoded protein: CASSLATGLEQYF. V is TRBV5-1 and J is TRBJ2-7; D perhaps matches TRBD1 (6 bases). The CDR3 length is 13 residues. Germline lookup yields CDR1 SGHRS and CDR2 YFSETQ. The V and J ends lost 0 bases and 6 bases respectively, with 10 bases between them.